This passage covers 5 T cell receptor beta chains from one sample sequenced in a study of OX40 agonist ivuxolimab in advanced cancers. This table comes from immunoSEQ multiplex PCR, and its TCRdb copy is limited to in-frame clones, with some not included. The sample includes fewer than 80,000 clones, around 91% of them seen just once. The specimen was CD4+ or CD8+ T cells sorted from blood, collected in a trial of the OX40 agonist ivuxolimab. These receptors were obtained from an adult with an advanced solid tumor such as melanoma, head and neck, liver or kidney cancer.

The chain recombines TRBV6-4 with TRBJ2-1; 11 bases align to TRBD2. The CDR3 extends over 15 amino acids. CDR1 and CDR2 from the germline V gene are MRHNA and SNTAGT. Germline trimming cut 5 bases from V and 8 bases from J; bases unmatched to any gene: 8. The CDR3 DNA is TGTGCCAGCAGTTTTAGCGGGAGGGAATGGGATGAGCAGTTCTTC. It specifies CASSFSGREWDEQFF.

V gene TRBV18 combines with J gene TRBJ2-7; 8 nucleotides align to TRBD1. Per the germline V gene, CDR1 is KGHSH and CDR2 is LQKENI. The CDR3 covers 15 residues. The junction had 3 bases not matched to a gene; V was cut back by 2 bases and J by 0 bases. CDR3 coding DNA: TGTGCCAGCTCACCAGGGGACAGGTCCTCCTACGAGCAGTACTTC. It codes for CASSPGDRSSYEQYF.

The CDR3 here is CASIETAGRSNQPQHF. In nucleotides, the CDR3 is TGTGCCAGTATTGAAACTGCAGGGCGGAGCAATCAGCCCCAGCATTTT. The chain joins TRBV19 to TRBJ1-5; tentative D call: TRBD1 (5 bases). The CDR3 spans 16 residues. Germline CDR1 is LNHDA and CDR2 is SQIVND (reference sequence). V shed 7 bases and J shed 1 base, with 17 bases lying between them.

The chain employs TRBV7-9 and TRBJ2-1; no clear D. V lost 5 bases, J lost 10 bases, and 9 bases lay in between. This CDR3 has 11 amino acids. Germline CDR1 reads SEHNR; CDR2 reads FQNEAQ (reference sequence). Here the CDR3 DNA reads TGTGCCAGCAGCATGGGTGGGGAGCAGTTCTTC. This translates into CASSMGGEQFF.

V and J are TRBV7-6 and TRBJ2-1; no clear D. Germline CDR1 and CDR2: SGHVS and FNYEAQ. This CDR3 has 16 amino acids. The germline V and J ends were trimmed by 0 bases and 4 bases, with 13 bases remaining between them. The CDR3 is CASSLATVVGYNEQFF. CDR3 coding DNA: TGTGCCAGCAGCTTAGCAACGGTTGTGGGATACAATGAGCAGTTCTTC. Full variable domain (rest looked up from reference TRBV7-6 and TRBJ2-1): GAGVSQSPRYKVTKRGQDVALRCDPISGHVSLYWYRQALGQGPEFLTYFNYEAQQDKSGLPNDRFSAERPEGSISTLTIQRTEQRDSAMYRCASSLATVVGYNEQFFGPGTRLTVL.